This entry lists 9 T cell receptor beta chains sequenced from one sample in a study of cytomegalovirus exposure and HLA in healthy donors. With 60 Vbeta and 13 Jbeta primers, the PCR was carried out. Here immunoSEQ multiplex PCR was the method, and the copy in TCRdb shows in-frame clones only, minus some. The table shows around 97,000 clones, with roughly 80% occurring only once. Sequencing used PBMCs. The origin of the receptors is a man aged 50-59 years in good health and CMV-seropositive.

The J gene is TRBJ2-5, the V gene TRBV30; D ambiguous. Trimming took off 0 bases at V and 4 bases at J, with 9 bases between the two ends. CDR1 and CDR2 from the germline V gene are GTSNPN and SVGIG (reference sequence). This CDR3 region has 13 residues. Written as DNA, the CDR3 is TGTGCCTGGAGTGTAGACACTCGAGAGACCCAGTACTTC. It translates to CAWSVDTRETQYF.

The chain couples TRBV30 to TRBJ1-4, with 7 bases aligning to TRBD1. CDR1 and CDR2 (germline): GTSNPN, SVGIG (reference sequence). The CDR3 extends over 14 amino acids. The ends lost 5 bases at V and 4 bases at J; junction bases unmatched: 7. This CDR3 reads CAWSRGRNNEKLFF. The DNA for the CDR3 is TGTGCCTGGTCGAGGGGGCGGAATAATGAAAAACTGTTTTTT.

This chain uses TRBV5-4 with TRBJ1-1, with 7 nucleotides matching TRBD1. The CDR3 consists of 16 residues. Losses at the gene ends were 4 bases for V and 2 bases for J; bases not matched to a gene: 11. CDR1 and CDR2 from the germline V gene are SGHNT and YYREEE (reference sequence). CDR3 bases: TGTGCCAGCAGCCTAGGGGGCGCGGGTGGTAACACTGAAGCTTTCTTT. Protein: CASSLGGAGGNTEAFF.

V and J are TRBV19 and TRBJ2-1, with a tentative D call TRBD1 (6 bases). This CDR3 is built from 20 residues. Per the germline V gene, CDR1 is LNHDA and CDR2 is SQIVND (reference sequence). Trimming removed 2 bases at V and 0 bases at J, with 23 bases between. In DNA form, the CDR3 reads TGTGCCAGTAGTATAATCCCTCGCAGGGGCACTCGCTTCTCCTACAATGAGCAGTTCTTC. Protein sequence: CASSIIPRRGTRFSYNEQFF.

The genes are TRBV27 and TRBJ2-7; 9 nucleotides line up with TRBD1. This CDR3 comprises 13 residues. J lost 3 bases, V lost 7 bases, and 4 bases had no gene match. Germline lookup yields CDR1 MNHEY and CDR2 SMNVEV (reference sequence). The CDR3 DNA reads TGTGCCAGCACCCCGGACAGGGGCTACGAGCAGTACTTC. The encoded protein is CASTPDRGYEQYF.

The genes are TRBV6-1 and TRBJ2-7; TRBD2 aligns across 11 bases. This CDR3 has 15 amino acids. V shed 6 bases, J shed 5 bases, and the junction held 9 bases outside the gene matches. Per germline, CDR1 MNHNS and CDR2 SASEGT. The CDR3 reads CASRTSGIRSHEQYF. For the CDR3, the DNA is TGTGCCAGCAGGACTAGCGGGATTCGAAGCCACGAGCAGTACTTC.

This clone was observed a few times. The chain links TRBV10-1 to TRBJ1-3, with D possibly being TRBD1 (5 bases). Germline lookup yields CDR1 WNHNN and CDR2 SYGVQD (reference sequence). This CDR3 contains 13 residues. V was cut by 6 bases and J by 0 bases, with 6 bases left in between. CDR3 sequence: CASSRDSGNTIYF. The CDR3 DNA reads TGCGCCAGCAGCAGGGACTCTGGAAACACCATATATTTT.

The chain couples TRBV29-1 to TRBJ1-1; weak D call: TRBD1 (5 bases). There are 12 residues in the CDR3. The V gene's germline CDR1 is SQVTM and CDR2 ANQGSEA. Deletions cut 3 bases from V and 9 bases from J, with 14 bases between. This CDR3 reads CSVDVTDSQAFF. CDR3 DNA sequence: TGCAGCGTTGATGTGACAGACAGTCAAGCTTTCTTT. Full variable domain (missing parts from reference TRBV29-1 and TRBJ1-1): SAVISQKPSRDICQRGTSLTIQCQVDSQVTMMFWYRQQPGQSLTLIATANQGSEATYESGFVIDKFPISRPNLTFSTLTVSNMSPEDSSIYLCSVDVTDSQAFFGQGTRLTVV.

J is TRBJ2-5 and V is TRBV28; 9 bases are a match to TRBD1. J gave up 5 bases and V 8 bases, and 15 bases lay outside the gene matches. The germline gives CDR1 MDHEN, CDR2 SYDVKM. The CDR3 is made up of 16 amino acids. CDR3: CASGLERTGVRETQYF. CDR3 sequence (DNA): TGTGCCAGCGGACTTGAACGGACAGGGGTTAGGGAGACCCAGTACTTC.